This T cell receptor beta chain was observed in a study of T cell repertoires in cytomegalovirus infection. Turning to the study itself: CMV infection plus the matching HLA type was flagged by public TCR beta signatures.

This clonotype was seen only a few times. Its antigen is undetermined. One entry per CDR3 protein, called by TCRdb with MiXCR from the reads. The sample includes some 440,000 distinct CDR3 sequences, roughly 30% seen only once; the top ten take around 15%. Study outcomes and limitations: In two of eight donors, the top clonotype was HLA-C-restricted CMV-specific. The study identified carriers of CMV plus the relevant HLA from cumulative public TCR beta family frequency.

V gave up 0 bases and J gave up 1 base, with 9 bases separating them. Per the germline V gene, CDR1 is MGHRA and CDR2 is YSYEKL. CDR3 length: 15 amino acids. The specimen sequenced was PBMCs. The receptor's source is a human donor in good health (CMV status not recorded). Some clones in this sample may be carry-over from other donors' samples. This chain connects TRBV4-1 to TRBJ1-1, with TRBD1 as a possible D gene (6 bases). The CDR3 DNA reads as TGCGCCAGCAGCCAAGAGCCGGGGGCGAACACTGAAGCTTTCTTT. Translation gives CASSQEPGANTEAFF.